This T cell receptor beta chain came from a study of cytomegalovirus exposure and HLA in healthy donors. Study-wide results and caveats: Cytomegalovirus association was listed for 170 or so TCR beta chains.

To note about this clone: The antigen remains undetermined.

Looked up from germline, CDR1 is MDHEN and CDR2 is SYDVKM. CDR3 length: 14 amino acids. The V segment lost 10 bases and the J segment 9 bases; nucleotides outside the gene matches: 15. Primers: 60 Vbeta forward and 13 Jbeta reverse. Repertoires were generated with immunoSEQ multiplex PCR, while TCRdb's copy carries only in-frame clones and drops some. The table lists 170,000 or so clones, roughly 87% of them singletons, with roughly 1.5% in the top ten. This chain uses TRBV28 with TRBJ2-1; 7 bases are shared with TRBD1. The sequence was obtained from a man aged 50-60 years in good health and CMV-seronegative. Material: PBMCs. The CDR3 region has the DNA TGTGCCACAGACAGGGTGATCCCAAATGTTGAGCAGTTCTTC. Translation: CATDRVIPNVEQFF.